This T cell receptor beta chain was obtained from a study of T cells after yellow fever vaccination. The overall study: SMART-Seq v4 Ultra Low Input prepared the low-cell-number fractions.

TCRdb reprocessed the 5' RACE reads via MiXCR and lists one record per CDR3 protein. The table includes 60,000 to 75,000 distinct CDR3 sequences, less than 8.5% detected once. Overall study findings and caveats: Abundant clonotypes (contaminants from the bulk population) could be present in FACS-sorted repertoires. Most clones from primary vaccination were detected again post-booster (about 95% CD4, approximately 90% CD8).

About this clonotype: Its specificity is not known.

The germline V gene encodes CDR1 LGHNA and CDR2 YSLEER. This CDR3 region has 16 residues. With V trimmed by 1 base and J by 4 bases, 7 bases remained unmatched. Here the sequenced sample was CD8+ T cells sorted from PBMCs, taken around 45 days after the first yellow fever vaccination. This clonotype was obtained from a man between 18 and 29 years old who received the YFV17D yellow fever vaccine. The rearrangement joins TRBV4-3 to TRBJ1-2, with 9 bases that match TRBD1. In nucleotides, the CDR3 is TGCGCCAGCAGCCAAGCCGGGACAGGGTCGGGCTATGGCTACACCTTC. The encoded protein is CASSQAGTGSGYGYTF.